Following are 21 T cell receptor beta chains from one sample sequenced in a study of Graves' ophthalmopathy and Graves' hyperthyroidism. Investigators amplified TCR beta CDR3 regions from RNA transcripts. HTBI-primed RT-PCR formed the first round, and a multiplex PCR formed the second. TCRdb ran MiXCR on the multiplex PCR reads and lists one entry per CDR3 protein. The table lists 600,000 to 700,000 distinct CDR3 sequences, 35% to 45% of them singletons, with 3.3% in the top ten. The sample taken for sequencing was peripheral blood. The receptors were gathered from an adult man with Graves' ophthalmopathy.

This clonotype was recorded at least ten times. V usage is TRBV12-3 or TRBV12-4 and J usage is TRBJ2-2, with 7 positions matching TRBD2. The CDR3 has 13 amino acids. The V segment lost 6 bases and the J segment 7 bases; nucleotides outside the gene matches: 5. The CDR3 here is CASSRGDGGELFF. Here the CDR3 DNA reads TGTGCCAGCAGCCGGGGGGACGGCGGGGAGCTGTTTTTT.

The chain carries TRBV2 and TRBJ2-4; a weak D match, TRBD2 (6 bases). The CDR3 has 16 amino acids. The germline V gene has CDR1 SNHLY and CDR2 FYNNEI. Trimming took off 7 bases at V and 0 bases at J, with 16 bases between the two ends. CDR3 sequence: CASTLGGWGAKNIQYF. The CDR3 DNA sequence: TGTGCCAGCACCCTCGGAGGGTGGGGAGCCAAAAACATTCAGTACTTC.

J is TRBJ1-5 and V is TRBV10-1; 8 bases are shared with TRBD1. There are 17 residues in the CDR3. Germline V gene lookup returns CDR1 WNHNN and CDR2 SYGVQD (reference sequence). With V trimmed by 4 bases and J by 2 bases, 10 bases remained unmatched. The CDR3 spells CASSVGQGGGGNQPQHF. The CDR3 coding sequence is TGCGCCAGCAGTGTTGGACAGGGTGGGGGGGGCAATCAGCCCCAGCATTTT.

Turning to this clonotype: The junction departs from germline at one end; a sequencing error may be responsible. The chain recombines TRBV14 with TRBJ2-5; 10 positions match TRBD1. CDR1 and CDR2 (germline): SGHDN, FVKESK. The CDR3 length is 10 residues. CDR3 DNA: TGTGCCAGCAGCCCTTGGACAGGGGGGTTC. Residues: CASSPWTGGF. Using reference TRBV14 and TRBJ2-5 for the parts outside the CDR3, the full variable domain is EAGVTQFPSHSVIEKGQTVTLRCDPISGHDNLYWYRRVMGKEIKFLLHFVKESKQDESGMPNNRFLAERTGGTYSTLKVQPAELEDSGVYFCASSPWTGGFGPGTRLLVL.

CDR3 in DNA: TGTGCCATCAGCACCCGGGACAGGGGAGGTAATTCACCCCTCCACTTT. It encodes CAISTRDRGGNSPLHF. The rearrangement uses TRBV10-3 and TRBJ1-6; 10 bases map to TRBD1. Looked up from germline, CDR1 is ENHRY and CDR2 is SYGVKD. V lost 6 bases and J lost 6; bases outside the gene matches: 8. The CDR3 is 16 residues long.

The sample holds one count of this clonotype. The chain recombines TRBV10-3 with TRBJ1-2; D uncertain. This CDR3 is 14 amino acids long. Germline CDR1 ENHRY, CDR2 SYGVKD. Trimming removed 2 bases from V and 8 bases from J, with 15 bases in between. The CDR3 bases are TGTGCCATCAGTGAGAGGCTAGCGGGAGGAGGCTACACCTTC. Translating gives CAISERLAGGGYTF.

In nucleotides, the CDR3 is TGTGCTAGTGGTTTGGGTTTTTCGAACACCGGGGAGCTGTTTTTT. Its translation: CASGLGFSNTGELFF. The chain carries TRBV12-5 and TRBJ2-2; D is uncertain. V lost 1 base and J 0 bases, leaving 6 bases between the germline ends. The CDR3 consists of 15 residues. The germline gives CDR1 LGHNT, CDR2 FRNRAP.

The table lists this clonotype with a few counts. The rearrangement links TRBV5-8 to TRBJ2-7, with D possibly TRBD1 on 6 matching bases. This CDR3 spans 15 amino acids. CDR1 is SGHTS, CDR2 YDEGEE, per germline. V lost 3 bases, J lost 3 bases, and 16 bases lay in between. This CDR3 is CASSWGRRTDYEQYF. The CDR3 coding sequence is TGTGCCAGCAGCTGGGGGCGGAGGACAGACTACGAGCAGTACTTC. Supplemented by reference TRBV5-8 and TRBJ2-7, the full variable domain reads EAGVTQSPTHLIKTRGQQATLRCSPISGHTSVYWYQQALGLGLQFLLWYDEGEERNRGNFPPRFSGRQFPNYSSELNVNALELEDSALYLCASSWGRRTDYEQYFGPGTRLTVT.

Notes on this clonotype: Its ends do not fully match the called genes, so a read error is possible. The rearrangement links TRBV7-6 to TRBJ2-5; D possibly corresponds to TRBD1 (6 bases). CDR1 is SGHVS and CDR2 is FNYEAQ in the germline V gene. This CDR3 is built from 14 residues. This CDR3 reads CASSLDRSTETQYF. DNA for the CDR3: TGTGCCAGCAGTTTAGACAGGAGCACAGAGACCCAGTACTTC. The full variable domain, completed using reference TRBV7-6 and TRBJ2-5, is GAGVSQSPRYKVTKRGQDVALRCDPISGHVSLYWYRQALGQGPEFLTYFNYEAQQDKSGLPNDRFSAERPEGSISTLTIQRTEQRDSAMYRCASSLDRSTETQYFGPGTRLLVL.

The CDR3 DNA reads TGTGCCATCAGTGAGCAGGGACGCAATCAGCCCCAGCATTTT. Its translation is CAISEQGRNQPQHF. The V call is TRBV10-3, the J call TRBJ1-5; tentative D call: TRBD1 (5 bases). CDR1 is ENHRY and CDR2 is SYGVKD in the germline V gene. The V end lost 2 bases, the J end lost 2 bases, and 7 bases lay between the germline ends. This CDR3 is built from 14 residues.

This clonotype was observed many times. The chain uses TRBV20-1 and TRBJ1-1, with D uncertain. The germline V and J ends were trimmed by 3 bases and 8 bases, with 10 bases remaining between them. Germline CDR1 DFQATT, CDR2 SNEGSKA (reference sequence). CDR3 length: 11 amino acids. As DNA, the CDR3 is TGCAGTGCTAGCTGGCCAGGAGAAGCTTTCTTT. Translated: CSASWPGEAFF.

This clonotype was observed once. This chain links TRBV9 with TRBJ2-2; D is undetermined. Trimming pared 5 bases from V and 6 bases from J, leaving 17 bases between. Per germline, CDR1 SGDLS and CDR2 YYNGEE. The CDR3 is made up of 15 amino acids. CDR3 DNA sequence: TGTGCCAGCAGTTACTCGCGGTATATGTCCGGGGAGCTGTTTTTT. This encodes CASSYSRYMSGELFF.

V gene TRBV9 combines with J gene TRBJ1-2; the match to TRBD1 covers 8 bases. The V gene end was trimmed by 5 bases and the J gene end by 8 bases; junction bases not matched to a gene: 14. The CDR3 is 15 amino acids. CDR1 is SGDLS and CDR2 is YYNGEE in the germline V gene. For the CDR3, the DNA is TGTGCCAGCAGTCCTCAGCGACAGGGGATGATCGGCTACACCTTC. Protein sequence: CASSPQRQGMIGYTF.

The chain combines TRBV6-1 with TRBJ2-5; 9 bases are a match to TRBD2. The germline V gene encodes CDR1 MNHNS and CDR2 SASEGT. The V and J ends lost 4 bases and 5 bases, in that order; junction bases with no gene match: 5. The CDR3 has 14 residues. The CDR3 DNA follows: TGTGCCAGCAGTGTGGGGACTAGCTTTGAGACCCAGTACTTC. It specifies CASSVGTSFETQYF.

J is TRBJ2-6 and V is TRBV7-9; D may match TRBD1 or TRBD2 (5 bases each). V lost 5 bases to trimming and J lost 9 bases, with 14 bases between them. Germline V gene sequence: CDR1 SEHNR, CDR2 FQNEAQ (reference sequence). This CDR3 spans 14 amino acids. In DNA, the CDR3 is TGTGCCAGCAGCCAATGGGGGACGGACAACGTCCTGACTTTC. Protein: CASSQWGTDNVLTF.

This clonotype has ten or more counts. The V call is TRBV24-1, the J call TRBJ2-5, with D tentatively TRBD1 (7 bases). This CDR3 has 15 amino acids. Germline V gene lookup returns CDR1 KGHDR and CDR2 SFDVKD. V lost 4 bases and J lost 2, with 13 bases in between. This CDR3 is CATSEEGAGQETQYF. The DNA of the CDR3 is TGTGCCACCAGTGAGGAGGGGGCGGGACAAGAGACCCAGTACTTC.

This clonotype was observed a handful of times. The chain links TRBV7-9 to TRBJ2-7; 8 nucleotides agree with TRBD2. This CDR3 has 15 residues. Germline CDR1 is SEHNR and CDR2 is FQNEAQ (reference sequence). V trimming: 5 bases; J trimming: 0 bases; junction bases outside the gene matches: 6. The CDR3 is CASSRTSGPSYEQYF. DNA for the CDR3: TGTGCCAGCAGCAGAACTAGCGGACCCTCCTACGAGCAGTACTTC. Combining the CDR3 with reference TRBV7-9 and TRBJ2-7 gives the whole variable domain DTGVSQNPRHKITKRGQNVTFRCDPISEHNRLYWYRQTLGQGPEFLTYFQNEAQLEKSRLLSDRFSAERPKGSFSTLEIQRTEQGDSAMYLCASSRTSGPSYEQYFGPGTRLTVT.

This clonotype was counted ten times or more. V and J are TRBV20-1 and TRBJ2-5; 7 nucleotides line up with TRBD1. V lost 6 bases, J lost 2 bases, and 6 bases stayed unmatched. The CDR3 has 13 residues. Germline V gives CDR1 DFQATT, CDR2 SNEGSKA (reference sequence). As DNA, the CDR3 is TGCAGTGCAACCGACAGGGAACAAGAGACCCAGTACTTC. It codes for CSATDREQETQYF.

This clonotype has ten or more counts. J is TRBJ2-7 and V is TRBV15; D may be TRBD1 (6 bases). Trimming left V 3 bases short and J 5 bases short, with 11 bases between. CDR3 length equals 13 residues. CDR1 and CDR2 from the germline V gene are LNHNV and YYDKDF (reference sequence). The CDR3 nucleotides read TGTGCCACCAGCAGGAACAGGGACAACGAGCAGTACTTC. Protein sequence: CATSRNRDNEQYF.

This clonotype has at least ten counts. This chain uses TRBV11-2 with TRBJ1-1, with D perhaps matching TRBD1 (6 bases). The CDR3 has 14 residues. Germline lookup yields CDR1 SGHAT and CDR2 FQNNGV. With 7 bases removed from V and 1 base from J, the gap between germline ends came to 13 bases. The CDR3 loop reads CASTRQEGNTEAFF. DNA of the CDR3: TGTGCCAGCACCCGACAGGAAGGGAACACTGAAGCTTTCTTT.

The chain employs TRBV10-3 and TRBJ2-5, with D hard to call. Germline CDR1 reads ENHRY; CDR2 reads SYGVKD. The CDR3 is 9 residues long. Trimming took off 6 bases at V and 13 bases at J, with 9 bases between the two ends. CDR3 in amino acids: CAISLTPYF. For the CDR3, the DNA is TGTGCCATCAGCCTGACTCCGTACTTC.